The clone carrying this T cell receptor beta chain was counted ten times or more. Its matching antigen is unknown. These data belong to a study of immune heterogeneity within non-small cell lung tumors. Study-wide context: There were several squamous cell carcinomas, fewer than eleven non-squamous carcinomas and 1 tumor not otherwise specified.

This CDR3 comprises 12 residues. Germline CDR1 and CDR2: SGDLS and YYNGEE. V lost 1 base to trimming and J lost 13 bases; unmatched junction nucleotides: 4. The authors used roughly 0.55 ug of bulk tumor genomic DNA per sample as template. Doctors removed several biopsies from each primary tumor during surgery, keeping them far apart. Patients had untreated, newly diagnosed non-small cell lung cancer and underwent curative surgery. The donor pool consisted of newly diagnosed non-small cell lung cancer patients who were having surgery with curative intent. It was with 32 V and 13 J primers that multiplex PCR amplified TCR beta CDR3. Using its own MiXCR run on the multiplex PCR reads, TCRdb lists one record per CDR3 protein. The sample yields about 6,400 distinct CDR3 sequences, about 22% seen once. Study-wide findings and caveats: Site-unique high-frequency clones occurred alongside identical dominant CDR3 beta clonotypes that recurred across tumor sites within a patient. Although only moderate, the correlation of local T-cell clonality with local tumor mutational burden was significant (R about 0.34).

The clonotype originates from a man aged 65-85 years with non-small cell lung cancer. This chain joins TRBV9 and TRBJ2-1; 8 nucleotides align to TRBD2. Sequenced: lung tumor tissue. CDR3 sequence (DNA): TGTGCCAGCAGCGTACTCGGGGGGGGACAGTTCTTC. Protein product: CASSVLGGGQFF. Based on the CDR3 plus reference TRBV9 and TRBJ2-1, the full variable domain is DSGVTQTPKHLITATGQRVTLRCSPRSGDLSVYWYQQSLDQGLQFLIQYYNGEERAKGNILERFSAQQFPDLHSELNLSSLELGDSALYFCASSVLGGGQFFGPGTRLTVL.